Below are 20 T cell receptor beta chains sequenced from a single sample in a study of regulatory and conventional T cells in RAG deficiency. The assay was immunoSEQ multiplex PCR, and TCRdb's table has in-frame clones only and misses some. In the table there are tens of thousands of clones, about nine tenths of which are singletons. These data were also filed under a second study, of regulatory T cells. That source notes: Primers: 52 TRBV forward and 13 TRBJ reverse.

Sequencing was performed on CD8+ T cells sorted from blood. These TCRs come from a human donor in good health.

J is TRBJ2-7 and V is TRBV7-9; D is unresolved. Deletions cut 1 base from V and 5 bases from J, with 12 bases between. This CDR3 has 14 amino acids. Germline CDR1 is SEHNR and CDR2 is FQNEAQ (reference sequence). The CDR3 region is CASSLEAVGHEQYF. The CDR3 region has the DNA TGTGCCAGCAGCTTAGAGGCCGTAGGGCACGAGCAGTACTTC.

This chain uses TRBV4-2 with TRBJ2-7; TRBD1 agrees at 7 bases. In germline, CDR1 is LGHNA, CDR2 YNFKEQ. Trimming took 2 bases from V and 3 from J; bases not matched to a gene: 4. The length of the CDR3 is 14 residues. CDR3 sequence (DNA): TGTGCCAGCAGCCAATTGGGGACAGACTACGAGCAGTACTTC. Translation: CASSQLGTDYEQYF.

The rearrangement joins TRBV19 to TRBJ2-1; 11 bases fit TRBD2. The CDR3 runs to 16 residues. The germline gives CDR1 LNHDA, CDR2 SQIVND (reference sequence). Germline trimming cut 0 bases from V and 6 bases from J; bases unmatched to any gene: 4. The CDR3 DNA is TGTGCCAGTAGTATAGATAGCGGGGGGGTTTTCAATGAGCAGTTCTTC. As protein: CASSIDSGGVFNEQFF.

This chain connects TRBV7-2 to TRBJ1-2; 7 nucleotides match TRBD1. Germline V gene sequence: CDR1 SGHTA, CDR2 FQGNSA. CDR3 length equals 15 residues. The junction had 4 bases not matched to a gene; V was cut back by 0 bases and J by 3 bases. The CDR3 nucleotides read TGTGCCAGCAGCTTAGCCCAGGGGGGTTACTATGGCTACACCTTC. Translation gives CASSLAQGGYYGYTF. The whole variable domain, remainder taken from reference TRBV7-2 and TRBJ1-2, is GAGVSQSPSNKVTEKGKDVELRCDPISGHTALYWYRQSLGQGLEFLIYFQGNSAPDKSGLPSDRFSAERTGGSVSTLTIQRTQQEDSAVYLCASSLAQGGYYGYTFGSGTRLTVV.

V usage is TRBV9 and J usage is TRBJ2-3; no firm D call. Germline loops: CDR1 SGDLS, CDR2 YYNGEE. V was shortened by 4 bases and J by 1 base, with 16 bases between the two germline ends. The CDR3 runs 16 residues. The CDR3 DNA is TGTGCCAGCAGCACCCGTTTAAGTGAGCGCACAGATACGCAGTATTTT. Translation: CASSTRLSERTDTQYF.

V usage is TRBV4-1 and J usage is TRBJ1-5; D is unclear. The germline V gene encodes CDR1 MGHRA and CDR2 YSYEKL. The CDR3 length is 14 residues. V shed 4 bases and J shed 4 bases, with 11 bases lying between them. The CDR3 loop reads CASSPLQINQPQHF. CDR3 bases: TGCGCCAGCAGCCCCCTTCAAATAAATCAGCCCCAGCATTTT.

A single count supports this clone. The chain joins TRBV18 to TRBJ1-1, with D hard to call. Germline lookup yields CDR1 KGHSH and CDR2 LQKENI. The CDR3 spans 13 residues. The ends were cut back, 10 bases at V and 0 bases at J, with 12 bases in the middle. Here the CDR3 DNA reads TGTGCCACCTTTCTGGGCCTGAACACTGAAGCTTTCTTT. Translating it yields CATFLGLNTEAFF.

This chain uses TRBV18 with TRBJ1-5; D gene uncertain. V shed 3 bases and J shed 0 bases, with 3 bases lying between them. This CDR3 is built from 13 residues. CDR1 is KGHSH, CDR2 LQKENI, per germline. Here the CDR3 DNA reads TGTGCCAGCTCACCGGTTAGCAATCAGCCCCAGCATTTT. This gives the protein CASSPVSNQPQHF. The entire variable domain, with the rest obtained from reference TRBV18 and TRBJ1-5, is as follows: NAGVMQNPRHLVRRRGQEARLRCSPMKGHSHVYWYRQLPEEGLKFMVYLQKENIIDESGMPKERFSAEFPKEGPSILRIQQVVRGDSAAYFCASSPVSNQPQHFGDGTRLSIL.

The genes are TRBV2 and TRBJ1-2, with a possible D match to TRBD1 (5 bases). Germline loops: CDR1 SNHLY, CDR2 FYNNEI. This CDR3 is 13 amino acids long. Between the trimmed V and J ends, which lost 6 bases and 7 bases, there was a span of 15 bases. The CDR3 bases are TGTGCCAGCAGCGTGACAGAAAGTCTTGGCTACACCTTC. It codes for CASSVTESLGYTF.

The rearrangement uses TRBV4-1 and TRBJ2-7; 11 nucleotides match TRBD1. This CDR3 region has 15 residues. After removal of 2 bases from V and 3 bases from J, the junction contained 3 bases not matched to a gene. Germline values: CDR1 MGHRA, CDR2 YSYEKL. The CDR3 spells CASSQSGTGGYEQYF. The CDR3 DNA sequence: TGCGCCAGCAGCCAATCCGGGACAGGGGGCTACGAGCAGTACTTC.

Only a few counts were recorded for this clone. The V and J genes are TRBV19 and TRBJ2-7, with 7 bases lining up with TRBD1. Germline V CDR1 and CDR2: LNHDA, SQIVND (reference sequence). This CDR3 has 14 residues. Germline trimming cut 2 bases from V and 6 bases from J; bases unmatched to any gene: 7. In nucleotides, the CDR3 is TGTGCCAGTAGTATACGGCAGGGGGTACGCGAGCAGTACTTC. Translation gives CASSIRQGVREQYF.

This rearrangement joins TRBV7-8 to TRBJ2-2, with 9 bases fitting TRBD1. Germline V gives CDR1 SGHVS, CDR2 FQNEAQ. With 4 bases clipped from V and 4 bases from J, the junction kept 7 bases outside the gene matches. There are 16 residues in the CDR3. The CDR3 reads CASSYQDRGFTGELFF. CDR3 DNA sequence: TGTGCCAGCAGCTACCAGGACAGGGGCTTCACCGGGGAGCTGTTTTTT.

The rearrangement joins TRBV6-1 to TRBJ1-5; 10 nucleotides line up with TRBD1. The ends lost 6 bases at V and 0 bases at J; junction bases unmatched: 2. The CDR3 is made up of 15 amino acids. Germline assignment: CDR1 MNHNS and CDR2 SASEGT. The chain's CDR3 is CASRRDRGSNQPQHF. The CDR3 nucleotides are TGTGCCAGCAGGAGGGACAGGGGTAGCAATCAGCCCCAGCATTTT.

The V call is TRBV6-5, the J call TRBJ1-1; D unclear. The ends were cut back, 5 bases at V and 11 bases at J, with 15 bases in the middle. CDR1 is MNHEY and CDR2 is SVGAGI in the germline V gene. This CDR3 spans 12 amino acids. CDR3 nucleotides: TGTGCCAGCAGTAATACCGCGGGTAGGGCTTTCTTT. Protein product: CASSNTAGRAFF.

The chain recombines TRBV18 with TRBJ2-1; no firm D call. Germline V lookup: CDR1 KGHSH, CDR2 LQKENI. This CDR3 spans 13 amino acids. V shed 2 bases and J shed 10 bases, with 12 bases lying between them. CDR3 in DNA: TGTGCCAGCTCACCATCCCAGATGACAGAGCAGTTCTTC. Its translation: CASSPSQMTEQFF. Supplemented by reference TRBV18 and TRBJ2-1, the full variable domain reads NAGVMQNPRHLVRRRGQEARLRCSPMKGHSHVYWYRQLPEEGLKFMVYLQKENIIDESGMPKERFSAEFPKEGPSILRIQQVVRGDSAAYFCASSPSQMTEQFFGPGTRLTVL.

This rearrangement joins TRBV9 to TRBJ2-2, with D perhaps TRBD1 (7 bases). The CDR3 runs to 17 residues. Trimming shortened V by 0 bases and J by 7 bases, and 19 bases separated the two germline ends. CDR1 is SGDLS and CDR2 is YYNGEE in the germline V gene. The CDR3 sequence is CASSVGAGGGTNGELFF. CDR3 nucleotide sequence: TGTGCCAGCAGCGTAGGGGCTGGAGGGGGCACAAACGGGGAGCTGTTTTTT.

The CDR3 nucleotides are TGTGCCAGCAGCCAGACTAGCGGGGGACTGGGGACCCAGTACTTC. Amino acid sequence: CASSQTSGGLGTQYF. The V and J genes are TRBV7-9 and TRBJ2-5, with 12 bases lining up with TRBD2. V shed 5 bases and J 7 bases; nucleotides not matched to a gene: 8. The CDR3 has 15 amino acids. CDR1 is SEHNR, CDR2 FQNEAQ, per germline (reference sequence).

The V gene is TRBV5-1, the J gene TRBJ2-7; D perhaps matches TRBD2 (6 bases). The CDR3 contains 14 residues. Germline CDR1 reads SGHRS; CDR2 reads YFSETQ. V gave up 3 bases and J gave up 1 base, with 11 bases separating them. The CDR3 nucleotides are TGCGCCAGCAGCTGGGGGGACGGATCCTACGAGCAGTACTTC. It yields the protein CASSWGDGSYEQYF.

This sequence joins TRBV6-5 and TRBJ1-1; D ambiguous. The CDR3 has 12 residues. Germline V gene lookup returns CDR1 MNHEY and CDR2 SVGAGI. Trimming stripped 2 bases from V and 5 bases from J, with 6 bases between. The CDR3 spells CASSYGGTEAFF. The DNA of the CDR3 is TGTGCCAGCAGTTACGGTGGGACTGAAGCTTTCTTT.

The chain employs TRBV11-2 and TRBJ2-1; 11 nucleotides agree with TRBD2. The V gene's germline CDR1 is SGHAT and CDR2 FQNNGV. Trimming removed 2 bases from V and 4 bases from J; junction bases left unmatched: 4. The CDR3 runs to 16 residues. The CDR3 is CASSLRLAGTYNEQFF. The CDR3 nucleotides read TGTGCCAGCAGCTTACGACTAGCGGGGACATACAATGAGCAGTTCTTC.